A selection of T cell receptor beta chains follows, all from one sample in a study of blood T cell repertoires in COVID-19. Clones were sequenced by immunoSEQ multiplex PCR, and TCRdb holds only the in-frame ones, with some missing. This sample has about 130,000 clones, with around 80% found just once. The sample consisted of peripheral blood. The source of these receptors is a man between 65 and 85 years old with acute or convalescent COVID-19. Each CDR3 is given without its conserved first and last residue. Clone size appears in some rows only: once, few, many, or a class for an expanded clone.

V: TRBV6-6; size: -; CDR3: ASSYSAQTRNEQF
V: TRBV6-5; size: -; CDR3: ASKGQTRDGYT
V: TRBV5-1; size: few; CDR3: ASSFRGQSTDTQY
V: TRBV19; size: -; CDR3: ASSIERQGSNQPQH
V: TRBV6-5; size: -; CDR3: ASSYSSYNEQF
V: TRBV19; size: -; CDR3: ASTLTGNYGYT
V: TRBV11-2; size: -; CDR3: ASRRGRGGSSPLH
V: TRBV5-1; size: -; CDR3: ASSSHGTAEAF
V: TRBV27; size: -; CDR3: ASSPTGWTNEKLF
V: TRBV6-5; size: -; CDR3: ASSSKQGPNSPLH
V: TRBV3-1/TRBV3-2; size: -; CDR3: ASSQVGGAAGKADTQY
V: TRBV2; size: -; CDR3: ASSPSPRGGRETQY
V: TRBV19; size: -; CDR3: ASSHNPRTRGYNQPQH
V: TRBV5-4; size: -; CDR3: ASSWAGGTEAF
V: TRBV28; size: -; CDR3: ASSLVGTSPQDTQY
V: TRBV9; size: -; CDR3: ASSPRAGTGSIQETQY
V: TRBV5-1; size: few; CDR3: ASSPQGLGYT
V: TRBV6-4; size: -; CDR3: ASSVYFGGYNEQF
V: TRBV18; size: -; CDR3: ASSPRVDNSPLH
V: TRBV6-6; size: -; CDR3: ASSPAWGDYGYT
V: TRBV7-2; size: -; CDR3: ASSLMGLGHQDTQY
V: TRBV5-4; size: -; CDR3: ASSLAGEAYEQY
V: TRBV11-2; size: -; CDR3: ASSLGTVTYEQY
V: TRBV28; size: -; CDR3: ASTKVRGSQETQY
V: TRBV28; size: -; CDR3: ASSRGNLYEQY
V: TRBV11-2; size: -; CDR3: ASSSAQRGFETQY
V: TRBV2; size: many; CDR3: ASSEGTEKLF
V: TRBV25-1; size: -; CDR3: ASSTQGANEQF
V: TRBV7-9; size: few; CDR3: ASSLAGGDEQY
V: TRBV2; size: -; CDR3: ASSESSGGSYEQY
V: TRBV10-3; size: -; CDR3: AVLPGTGRGNTEAF
V: TRBV7-7; size: few; CDR3: ASSYGTGSEQY
V: TRBV24-1; size: -; CDR3: ATSDVDRPSGANVLT
V: TRBV19; size: -; CDR3: ASSLGGTGGYQPQH
V: TRBV6-6; size: -; CDR3: ASSYLSGSQETQY
V: TRBV5-1; size: -; CDR3: ASSLDGNPGGDYGYT
V: TRBV5-1; size: -; CDR3: ASSLVGRGLGIAYEQY